This T cell receptor (beta chain) derives from a study of blood T cell repertoires in COVID-19 (dated by TCRdb to the early 2020s). Study-wide context: Samples covering the acute and convalescent phases of COVID-19 were provided by collaborators in the United States, Italy and Spain. Where HLA class I and class II types were available, the types were taken from metadata supplied by the sample provider, not from assay-based typing. The material from the prospective study consisted of cDNA or gDNA derived from T cells, B-cell-depleted T cells, or PBMCs. Samples were obtained from the ongoing ImmuneRACE study (first 160 participants) and from 1,000 to 1,500 subjects provided by 6 global collaborators. The dataset comprised deeply sampled blood TCRbeta repertoires from subjects exposed to, actively infected with, or recovered from COVID-19. The repertoires were released in a freely available public database intended as a resource for research on the immune response to SARS-CoV-2. A de-identified subject ID, COVID-19 status, age in years and sex were almost always included in the sample metadata.

The immunoSEQ Assay, a bias-controlled multiplex PCR, was used to amplify TCRbeta CDR3 regions from genomic DNA. The paper's data handling went like this. The number of nucleated cells in each sample was estimated from the amplification of reference gene primers within the assay. To quantify the absolute abundance of each unique TCRbeta CDR3 rearrangement, sequence reads were collapsed and filtered. Productive Simpson clonality was computed per sample as the square root of Simpson's diversity index over productive rearrangements. TCRdb carries this immuneACCESS record with in-frame sequences only. Its versions omit some clonotypes, under half of them owing to an unresolved V gene in the studies checked, with the rest unexplained. For V, J and clone size, that table is used; D and trimming come from the DNA. The sample records approximately 300,000 clones, about nine tenths of which are singletons. The ten largest clonotypes hold 1% of the sample.

In the case of this clone: Its binding antigen is unknown. Qualities for individual bases were not recorded, and no much larger clone is one base off.

CDR1 SGDLS and CDR2 YYNGEE were looked up in the germline V gene. The CDR3 spans 14 residues, from the cysteine through the phenylalanine. The DNA shown is the 42-base CDR3, in frame from base 1. Deletion took 2 bases off V and 6 bases off J, with a span of 15 bases between the germline ends. Collaborating institutions collected whole blood in K2EDTA tubes following their own protocols. Collaborator samples were shipped for TCRbeta analysis as frozen whole blood, isolated PBMCs, or DNA extracted from either sample type. Overall study outcomes, separate from this receptor: Clinical and demographic metadata were provided uncurated, with the amount varying by source and participant.

The rearranged segments are TRBV9 and TRBJ2-7, and possibly TRBD2, on 5 matching bases. The clonotype originates from a man aged 45-60 years with active or convalescent COVID-19. Sequencing was performed on peripheral blood. The CDR3 is CASSVRTYSGEQYF. The DNA is TGTGCCAGCAGCGTTAGGACCTACAGCGGCGAGCAGTACTTC.